This T cell receptor (beta chain) stems from a study of cytomegalovirus exposure and HLA in healthy donors. General study points: In terms of immune exposure information, only CMV serostatus was available. The CMV antigen specificity of a few CMV-associated chains was confirmed through in vitro analysis. Altogether, 150 or so TCR beta chains were recorded as cytomegalovirus-associated.

The PCR was carried out with 60 Vbeta primers and 13 Jbeta primers. Some clones are missing from TCRdb's copy, which holds only in-frame ones; the method was immunoSEQ multiplex PCR. The sample holds 100,000 or so clones, roughly 80% seen once. This CDR3 has 12 amino acids. Trimming took 5 bases from V and 7 from J, leaving 12 bases between them. Germline V gene sequence: CDR1 SNHLY, CDR2 FYNNEI. In regard to this clone: Its antigen is undetermined.

The genes are TRBV2 and TRBJ2-7; no clear D. Sequencing was carried out using PBMCs. The receptor comes from a middle-aged woman in good health and CMV-seropositive. The CDR3 DNA is TGTGCCAGCAGTTCGACTGCTCTGGAGCAGTACTTC. Its protein product is CASSSTALEQYF.